This T cell receptor (beta chain) was sequenced during a study of long-term antiretroviral therapy in people with HIV. The study, taken as a whole, reports: Pre-ART clonal expansion yielded clones that dominated the repertoire at all time points. The study collected no data on ART adherence, viral resistance or therapy changes.

Germline V gene sequence: CDR1 MDHEN, CDR2 SYDVKM. The CDR3 is 14 amino acids. V was pared by 6 bases and J by 2 bases, with 6 bases of the junction left unmatched. With regard to this clone: Its matching antigen is unknown.

This was the immunoSEQ v3.0 assay at survey level. Per sample, sequencing targeted roughly 35,000-50,000 T-cell genomes. The protocol was immunoSEQ multiplex PCR, while the TCRdb copy is restricted to in-frame clones and leaves out a portion. Altogether over 35,000 clones are present, 94% being singletons, with the ten largest covering roughly 2.2%. Donors needed at least one pre-ART PBMC sample plus at least two post-ART samples. The source was unsorted PBMCs, collected about 9 years after starting antiretroviral therapy. The rearrangement uses TRBV28 and TRBJ2-5, with TRBD1 matching over 7 bases. The receptor was derived from a man in his thirties or forties with HIV. CDR3 loop: CASSSDRAQETQYF. CDR3 in DNA: TGTGCCAGCAGCTCCGACAGGGCGCAAGAGACCCAGTACTTC.